Following are 24 T cell receptor beta chains from one sample sequenced in a study of radiotherapy plus CTLA-4 blockade in lung cancer. Sequencing used immunoSEQ multiplex PCR; TCRdb keeps in-frame clones, though not all of them. The sample carries 120,000 or so clones, around 75% recorded once. Sequencing was performed on peripheral blood, taken from a patient treated with radiotherapy plus ipilimumab. Source of these receptors: a human donor with non-small cell lung cancer who had a partial response to radiotherapy plus ipilimumab.

The chain is built from TRBV12-5 and TRBJ2-3, with 7 positions matching TRBD2. V was clipped by 1 base and J by 4 bases; unmatched bases: 2. Per the germline V gene, CDR1 is LGHNT and CDR2 is FRNRAP. The CDR3 totals 14 residues. As DNA, the CDR3 is TGTGCTAGTGGTTTGGGACTAGCCCCAGATACGCAGTATTTT. Translation gives CASGLGLAPDTQYF.

The chain joins TRBV30 to TRBJ2-5, with 7 bases lining up with TRBD2. Germline V CDR1 and CDR2: GTSNPN, SVGIG (reference sequence). V was clipped by 5 bases and J by 7 bases; unmatched bases: 13. The CDR3 covers 14 residues. In nucleotides, the CDR3 is TGTGCCTGGGGCATTGACAGCCCGGGGGGGACCCAGTACTTC. Translation: CAWGIDSPGGTQYF.

The chain has TRBV29-1 and TRBJ2-1; 11 nucleotides align to TRBD2. Germline CDR1 and CDR2: SQVTM and ANQGSEA. The CDR3 has 16 amino acids. V shed 0 bases, J shed 9 bases, and the junction held 10 bases outside the gene matches. This chain's CDR3 is CSVEEGTSGDLVEQFF. The CDR3 DNA sequence: TGCAGCGTTGAAGAAGGGACTAGCGGAGATTTGGTTGAGCAGTTCTTC.

This clone was recorded a few times. The chain has TRBV28 and TRBJ1-3, with a weak D call TRBD1 (6 bases). V gave up 4 bases and J gave up 3 bases, with 16 bases separating them. Germline loops: CDR1 MDHEN, CDR2 SYDVKM. This CDR3 has 16 residues. The CDR3 DNA reads as TGTGCCAGCAGTTCCTACACAGGGAGTCTTGGAAACACCATATATTTT. Translating it yields CASSSYTGSLGNTIYF.

The chain recombines TRBV4-1 with TRBJ1-1, with TRBD1 as a possible D gene (6 bases). CDR1 is MGHRA, CDR2 YSYEKL, per germline. V lost 2 bases to trimming and J lost 4 bases, with 20 bases between them. This CDR3 comprises 17 residues. The CDR3 bases are TGCGCCAGCAGCCAACCATCCCATTTGGACAGCCTCACTGAAGCTTTCTTT. Translating gives CASSQPSHLDSLTEAFF.

This rearrangement joins TRBV7-8 to TRBJ2-7; 11 bases match TRBD1. Germline values: CDR1 SGHVS, CDR2 FQNEAQ. This CDR3 is 16 amino acids long. V lost 5 bases and J lost 4; bases outside the gene matches: 10. The CDR3 loop is CASSPPRGDRGYEQYF. The DNA for the CDR3 is TGTGCCAGCAGCCCGCCTCGAGGGGACAGGGGGTACGAGCAGTACTTC.

This clone has just one count. The chain joins TRBV6-5 to TRBJ2-7, with 8 positions matching TRBD1. Germline V CDR1 and CDR2: MNHEY, SVGAGI. V gave up 5 bases and J gave up 6 bases; unmatched junction bases: 6. The length of the CDR3 is 13 residues. The CDR3 bases are TGTGCCAGCAGTCAGGGACAGGCTGGCGAGCAGTACGTC. This sequence encodes CASSQGQAGEQYV.

V usage is TRBV5-6 and J usage is TRBJ1-1; tentative D call: TRBD1 (5 bases). Deletions cut 3 bases from V and 1 base from J, with 22 bases between. The CDR3 runs to 18 residues. Germline V gives CDR1 SGHDT, CDR2 YYEEEE. CDR3 DNA sequence: TGTGCCAGCAGCTGGAGGTATGGTGGTCGGGGGACGAACACTGAAGCTTTCTTT. Amino acids: CASSWRYGGRGTNTEAFF.

The rearrangement links TRBV6-1 to TRBJ2-7, with TRBD1 identical over 7 bases. Germline CDR1 and CDR2: MNHNS and SASEGT. Trimming cost V 6 bases and J 2 bases; bases outside gene matches: 4. This CDR3 contains 13 residues. The CDR3 DNA is TGTGCCAGCAGAGGGACAGTTACCTACGAGCAGTACGTC. Translating it yields CASRGTVTYEQYV.

J is TRBJ2-7 and V is TRBV5-4; possibly TRBD1 for D (5 bases). CDR3 length equals 13 residues. V was clipped by 2 bases and J by 2 bases, with 8 bases between them. Germline loops: CDR1 SGHNT, CDR2 YYREEE (reference sequence). This CDR3 reads CASSFDRTYEQYV. In nucleotides, the CDR3 is TGTGCCAGCAGCTTCGACAGAACCTACGAGCAGTACGTC.

V usage is TRBV6-6 and J usage is TRBJ2-6; 7 positions match TRBD2. With 7 bases clipped from V and 1 base from J, the junction kept 4 bases outside the gene matches. CDR1 MNHNY and CDR2 SVGAGI come from the germline V gene (reference sequence). This CDR3 spans 15 amino acids. CDR3 nucleotides: TGTGCCAGCACCTTGGGGGGGTCTGGGGCCAACGTCCTGACTTTC. It yields the protein CASTLGGSGANVLTF.

This chain links TRBV6-1 with TRBJ2-4, with D possibly TRBD2 on 6 matching bases. The CDR3 extends over 12 amino acids. The V gene's germline CDR1 is MNHNS and CDR2 SASEGT. The V and J ends lost 7 bases and 14 bases respectively, with 18 bases between them. In DNA, the CDR3 is TGTGCCAGCAAAGACCCAAGGGAGGAGGAGTACTTC. It codes for CASKDPREEEYF.

This clone was detected a few times. J is TRBJ1-5 and V is TRBV6-1; D perhaps matches TRBD1 (5 bases). Germline V gene lookup returns CDR1 MNHNS and CDR2 SASEGT. The ends were cut back, 8 bases at V and 0 bases at J, with 14 bases in the middle. The CDR3 consists of 15 residues. CDR3 in DNA: TGTGCCAGCGGAATACAGGCGTATAGCAATCAGCCCCAGCATTTT. It yields the protein CASGIQAYSNQPQHF.

V usage is TRBV28 and J usage is TRBJ1-5; perhaps TRBD1 as D (5 bases). Germline V gives CDR1 MDHEN, CDR2 SYDVKM. The CDR3 has 14 amino acids. Trimming took off 6 bases at V and 2 bases at J, with 11 bases between the two ends. CDR3 nucleotides: TGTGCCAGCAGCCCAATAGGGGGCAATCAGCCCCAGCATTTT. It encodes CASSPIGGNQPQHF.

V is TRBV19 and J is TRBJ2-2; TRBD1 matches 9 bases. CDR3 length: 16 amino acids. After removal of 4 bases from V and 7 bases from J, the junction contained 10 bases not matched to a gene. Germline CDR1 LNHDA, CDR2 SQIVND (reference sequence). The CDR3 loop is CASSKTPTGGHGELFF. In nucleotides, the CDR3 is TGTGCCAGTAGTAAGACCCCGACAGGGGGGCACGGGGAGCTGTTTTTT.

J is TRBJ2-5 and V is TRBV6-1, with no clear D. The length of the CDR3 is 13 residues. V lost 6 bases and J lost 5, with 13 bases in between. Germline-derived CDR1 and CDR2 are MNHNS and SASEGT. The CDR3 region is CASRRSVGETQYF. The CDR3 DNA reads as TGTGCCAGCAGAAGGAGCGTCGGTGAGACCCAGTACTTC.

This clone showed up just a few times. The genes are TRBV15 and TRBJ1-4; D possibly corresponds to TRBD1 (5 bases). The V and J ends lost 1 base and 10 bases respectively, with 7 bases between them. Germline assignment: CDR1 LNHNV and CDR2 YYDKDF (reference sequence). The CDR3 covers 12 residues. CDR3 DNA sequence: TGTGCCACCAGCAGAGTAGACAGAAAACTGTTTTTT. Translating gives CATSRVDRKLFF.

J is TRBJ1-1 and V is TRBV12-5; 9 positions match TRBD1. Germline trimming cut 7 bases from V and 1 base from J; bases unmatched to any gene: 13. Germline V lookup: CDR1 LGHNT, CDR2 FRNRAP. This CDR3 is 17 amino acids long. The CDR3 protein is CASAPTKTDRGNTEAFF. CDR3 bases: TGTGCTAGTGCCCCGACAAAAACGGACAGGGGGAACACTGAAGCTTTCTTT.

In its sample, this clone was seen a few times. This chain uses TRBV7-9 with TRBJ1-2; 7 bases map to TRBD1. The J segment lost 8 bases and the V segment lost 1 base, leaving 4 bases of the junction unmatched. CDR3 length: 13 amino acids. Germline CDR1 SEHNR, CDR2 FQNEAQ (reference sequence). The DNA of the CDR3 is TGTGCCAGCAGCTTAGGTGAAGGGGGCGGCTACACCTTC. This gives the protein CASSLGEGGGYTF. The full variable domain, in which reference TRBV7-9 and TRBJ1-2 provide the parts outside the CDR3, is DTGVSQNPRHKITKRGQNVTFRCDPISEHNRLYWYRQTLGQGPEFLTYFQNEAQLEKSRLLSDRFSAERPKGSFSTLEIQRTEQGDSAMYLCASSLGEGGGYTFGSGTRLTVV.

CDR3 in DNA: TGCGCCAGCAGCACGGGACAGGAGGGCACTGAAGCTTTCTTT. Amino acids: CASSTGQEGTEAFF. This chain uses TRBV5-1 with TRBJ1-1; TRBD1 matches 8 bases. CDR3 length: 14 residues. Germline-derived CDR1 and CDR2 are SGHRS and YFSETQ. After removal of 4 bases from V and 4 bases from J, the junction contained 6 bases not matched to a gene.

The rearrangement joins TRBV30 to TRBJ1-4; D is possibly TRBD1 (6 bases). The CDR3 loop spans 17 amino acids. Germline CDR1 GTSNPN, CDR2 SVGIG (reference sequence). V gave up 2 bases and J gave up 0 bases, with 16 bases separating them. The CDR3 DNA reads as TGTGCCTGGAGTATCTCCAGGGGTTTAACAACTAATGAAAAACTGTTTTTT. The encoded protein is CAWSISRGLTTNEKLFF.

The rearrangement joins TRBV15 to TRBJ2-1; 15 positions agree with TRBD2. With V trimmed by 6 bases and J by 4 bases, 4 bases remained unmatched. Germline V CDR1 and CDR2: LNHNV, YYDKDF (reference sequence). The CDR3 loop spans 16 amino acids. As DNA, the CDR3 is TGTGCCACCAGTGACGGACTAGCGGGAGGGTACAATGAGCAGTTCTTC. This codes for CATSDGLAGGYNEQFF.

The chain is built from TRBV19 and TRBJ2-1; 9 bases align to TRBD1. The germline V gene encodes CDR1 LNHDA and CDR2 SQIVND (reference sequence). The CDR3 length is 14 residues. V trimming: 9 bases; J trimming: 0 bases; junction bases outside the gene matches: 3. The CDR3 region has the DNA TGTGCCAGCGAGACAGGGGGCTCCTACAATGAGCAGTTCTTC. Its protein is CASETGGSYNEQFF.

The rearrangement joins TRBV28 to TRBJ1-1; D uncertain. Germline loops: CDR1 MDHEN, CDR2 SYDVKM. V was cut by 7 bases and J by 0 bases, with 9 bases left in between. The CDR3 is 13 residues long. The CDR3 DNA reads TGTGCCAGCATCGAGGAGATGAACACTGAAGCTTTCTTT. Translation gives CASIEEMNTEAFF.